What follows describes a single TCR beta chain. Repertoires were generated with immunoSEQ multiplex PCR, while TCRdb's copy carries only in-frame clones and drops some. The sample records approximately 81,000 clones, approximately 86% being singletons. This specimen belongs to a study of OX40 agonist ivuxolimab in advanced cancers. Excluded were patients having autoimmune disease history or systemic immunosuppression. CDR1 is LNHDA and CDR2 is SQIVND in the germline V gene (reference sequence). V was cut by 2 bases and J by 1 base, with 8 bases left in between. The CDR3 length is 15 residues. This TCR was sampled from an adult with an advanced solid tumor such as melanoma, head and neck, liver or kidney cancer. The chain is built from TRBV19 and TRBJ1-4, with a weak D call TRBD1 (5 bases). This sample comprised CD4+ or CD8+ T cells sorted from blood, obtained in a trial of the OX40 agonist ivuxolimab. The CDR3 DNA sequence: TGTGCCAGTAGTATAATCGGGGGAACTAATGAAAAACTGTTTTTT. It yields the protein CASSIIGGTNEKLFF.